A single sample gave rise to the 20 T cell receptor beta chains below, sequenced in a study of metastatic and nonmetastatic thyroid tumors. No patient had received any treatment before thyroid surgery. TCRdb re-analyzed the PCR reads using MiXCR. The sample lists about 40,000 clones, about an eighth occurring once. Sequencing was carried out using blood. These receptors came from a female donor with papillary thyroid cancer or a benign thyroid nodule (not recorded which). Some clones in this sample may be carry-over from other donors' samples.

This clone was found many times. V gene TRBV20-1 combines with J gene TRBJ2-7, with a tentative D call TRBD1 (5 bases). The CDR3 is 15 residues long. Trimming removed 0 bases from V and 0 bases from J, with 12 bases in between. Germline-derived CDR1 and CDR2 are DFQATT and SNEGSKA (reference sequence). The CDR3 DNA is TGCAGTGCTAGAGATCTGAACAGGAGCTCCTACGAGCAGTACTTC. This gives the protein CSARDLNRSSYEQYF.

Remarks on this clone: This may stem from a read error, because a much larger clone lies one nucleotide away. V usage is TRBV29-1 and J usage is TRBJ1-4; the match to TRBD1 covers 8 bases. CDR3 length: 13 residues. Germline lookup yields CDR1 SQVTM and CDR2 ANQGSEA. The ends lost 6 bases at V and 6 bases at J; junction bases unmatched: 6. The chain's CDR3 is CSVAGGCDEKLFF. In nucleotides, the CDR3 is TGCAGCGTCGCAGGGGGCTGTGATGAAAAACTGTTTTTT. Full variable domain (missing parts from reference TRBV29-1 and TRBJ1-4): SAVISQKPSRDICQRGTSLTIQCQVDSQVTMMFWYRQQPGQSLTLIATANQGSEATYESGFVIDKFPISRPNLTFSTLTVSNMSPEDSSIYLCSVAGGCDEKLFFGSGTQLSVL.

There are many counts of this clone. V gene TRBV7-6 combines with J gene TRBJ2-2; 8 nucleotides agree with TRBD1. The V segment lost 3 bases and the J segment 1 base; nucleotides outside the gene matches: 7. The CDR3 length is 17 residues. The germline V gene has CDR1 SGHVS and CDR2 FNYEAQ. The CDR3 spells CASSLSTGGENTGELFF. The CDR3 DNA follows: TGTGCCAGCAGCTTGAGCACAGGGGGTGAGAACACCGGGGAGCTGTTTTTT. The full variable domain, with the rest looked up from reference TRBV7-6 and TRBJ2-2, is GAGVSQSPRYKVTKRGQDVALRCDPISGHVSLYWYRQALGQGPEFLTYFNYEAQQDKSGLPNDRFSAERPEGSISTLTIQRTEQRDSAMYRCASSLSTGGENTGELFFGEGSRLTVL.

This clone was recorded at least ten times. The rearrangement uses TRBV3-1 and TRBJ2-5, with 9 positions matching TRBD2. Per the germline V gene, CDR1 is LGHDT and CDR2 is YNNKEL (reference sequence). The CDR3 is 17 residues long. The V gene end was trimmed by 4 bases and the J gene end by 3 bases; junction bases not matched to a gene: 12. CDR3 in DNA: TGTGCCAGCAGCCTACGTGGACTAGCGAGGGTTAAAGAGACCCAGTACTTC. As protein: CASSLRGLARVKETQYF.

This clone was detected a few times. The genes are TRBV19 and TRBJ2-7; a weak D match, TRBD2 (6 bases). Trimming left V 7 bases short and J 3 bases short, with 19 bases between. The germline gives CDR1 LNHDA, CDR2 SQIVND (reference sequence). The CDR3 has 15 amino acids. The CDR3 DNA follows: TGTGCCAGTAACTCACCGAGTAGCGGTCACTACGAGCAGTACTTC. This codes for CASNSPSSGHYEQYF.

The table lists this clone with many counts. The rearrangement uses TRBV19 and TRBJ1-1; D remains ambiguous. The germline CDR1 and CDR2 sequences are LNHDA and SQIVND (reference sequence). The V end lost 3 bases, the J end lost 0 bases, and 5 bases lay between the germline ends. The CDR3 contains 13 residues. The CDR3 DNA reads TGTGCCAGTAGTATTTCGGTGAACACTGAAGCTTTCTTT. This gives the protein CASSISVNTEAFF.

This clone was seen many times. The V and J genes are TRBV20-1 and TRBJ2-5; TRBD2 agrees at 10 bases. This CDR3 is 16 amino acids long. Germline CDR1 DFQATT, CDR2 SNEGSKA (reference sequence). The ends lost 2 bases at V and 0 bases at J; junction bases unmatched: 6. In DNA form, the CDR3 reads TGCAGTGCTAGAAATCTAGCGGGAGCGTACCAAGAGACCCAGTACTTC. Protein: CSARNLAGAYQETQYF.

This clone was observed at least ten times. The rearrangement joins TRBV4-3 to TRBJ2-2; no definite D call. CDR3 length equals 14 residues. Trimming took 3 bases from V and 2 from J, leaving 7 bases between them. Per germline, CDR1 LGHNA and CDR2 YSLEER. CDR3 DNA: TGCGCCAGCAGCCACCGCCTAAACACCGGGGAGCTGTTTTTT. Protein sequence: CASSHRLNTGELFF.

This clone was seen ten or more times. The chain couples TRBV20-1 to TRBJ1-4, with a tentative D call TRBD1 (6 bases). Between the trimmed V and J ends, which lost 6 bases and 7 bases, there was a span of 18 bases. Germline CDR1 reads DFQATT; CDR2 reads SNEGSKA (reference sequence). CDR3 length equals 14 residues. Here the CDR3 reads CSARTVQGSEKLFF. The CDR3 DNA reads as TGCAGTGCCCGTACGGTTCAGGGGAGTGAAAAACTGTTTTTT.

This clone has at least ten counts. The V and J genes are TRBV7-2 and TRBJ2-5; 7 bases agree with TRBD1. Germline assignment: CDR1 SGHTA and CDR2 FQGNSA. The CDR3 has 16 residues. J lost 4 bases, V lost 1 base, and 9 bases had no gene match. The CDR3 sequence: CASSLVAGGRGETQYF. CDR3 DNA sequence: TGTGCCAGCAGCTTAGTTGCAGGGGGTCGAGGAGAGACCCAGTACTTC.

In this sample, this clone turned up many times. The V and J genes are TRBV24-1 and TRBJ2-3; D is uncertain. The CDR3 has 14 residues. CDR1 and CDR2 (germline): KGHDR, SFDVKD. V was pared by 5 bases and J by 4 bases, with 12 bases between. The CDR3 DNA reads as TGTGCCACCAGTGTGCGCACCGGTGCAGATACGCAGTATTTT. The encoded protein is CATSVRTGADTQYF.

This clone was found many times. The chain combines TRBV6-1 with TRBJ2-3, with 10 bases identical to TRBD2. The germline V gene encodes CDR1 MNHNS and CDR2 SASEGT. The CDR3 has 15 residues. V lost 4 bases, J lost 5 bases, and 6 bases stayed unmatched. DNA for the CDR3: TGTGCCAGCAGTGTCGCTAGCGGGAGAGTAGATACGCAGTATTTT. Translation gives CASSVASGRVDTQYF.

This clone was observed many times. The genes are TRBV28 and TRBJ1-5; the D gene is possibly TRBD1 (5 bases). Trimming took 10 bases from V and 7 from J, leaving 11 bases between them. Germline-derived CDR1 and CDR2 are MDHEN and SYDVKM. This CDR3 is 11 amino acids long. This chain's CDR3 is CATSGGQPQHF. CDR3 coding DNA: TGTGCCACCTCCGGGGGGCAGCCCCAGCATTTT.

Many counts were recorded for this clone. The rearrangement uses TRBV20-1 and TRBJ2-2; D not resolved. The CDR3 loop spans 14 amino acids. Trimming shortened V by 3 bases and J by 6 bases, and 14 bases separated the two germline ends. Germline loops: CDR1 DFQATT, CDR2 SNEGSKA (reference sequence). The DNA for the CDR3 is TGCAGTGCTAGCCCCCCATTGGGCCCCGGGGAGCTGTTTTTT. Protein product: CSASPPLGPGELFF.

At least ten counts were recorded for this clone. This may be a read error: a much more frequent sequence differs by one nucleotide. Because it lacks the conserved phenylalanine or tryptophan at the end, this CDR3 is likely a read error. The rearrangement joins TRBV20-1 to TRBJ2-7; D might be TRBD2 (6 bases). The CDR3 totals 14 residues. The germline gives CDR1 DFQATT, CDR2 SNEGSKA (reference sequence). Deletions cut 6 bases from V and 4 bases from J, with 19 bases between. In DNA form, the CDR3 reads TGCAGTGCCCGAATTAGCGGAAACTTTTACGAGCAGTACCTC. Its translation is CSARISGNFYEQYL.

Points on this clone: This may be a read error: a much more frequent sequence differs by one nucleotide. V is TRBV5-4 and J is TRBJ2-1; a weak D match, TRBD1 (6 bases). Germline CDR1 and CDR2: SGHNT and YYREEE (reference sequence). The CDR3 extends over 16 amino acids. The DNA of the CDR3 is TGTGCCAGCAGCTTGGGGGGGCAGAGCTCCTACAATGATCAGTTCTTC. It translates to CASSLGGQSSYNDQFF.

This clone was found many times. V gene TRBV28 combines with J gene TRBJ1-6; TRBD1 agrees at 9 bases. CDR1 is MDHEN and CDR2 is SYDVKM in the germline V gene. Losses at the gene ends were 6 bases for V and 7 bases for J; bases not matched to a gene: 7. The length of the CDR3 is 15 residues. DNA of the CDR3: TGTGCCAGCAGCACCGGGACAGGGCAAAATTCACCCCTCCACTTT. Translated, it gives CASSTGTGQNSPLHF.

This clone was counted at least ten times. The chain links TRBV5-6 to TRBJ1-1, with D perhaps TRBD1 (5 bases). The V end lost 5 bases, the J end lost 4 bases, and 15 bases lay between the germline ends. Germline CDR1 reads SGHDT; CDR2 reads YYEEEE. The CDR3 loop spans 14 amino acids. DNA for the CDR3: TGTGCCAGCAGTGCCGGGACGGAGACCACTGAAGCTTTCTTT. Translation gives CASSAGTETTEAFF.

This clone was found many times. The chain carries TRBV5-1 and TRBJ2-3; TRBD1 is a possible D gene (6 bases). CDR1 and CDR2 (germline): SGHRS, YFSETQ. Deletions cut 4 bases from V and 3 bases from J, with 12 bases between. The CDR3 is made up of 14 amino acids. CDR3 loop: CASSATTGTDTQYF. In nucleotides, the CDR3 is TGCGCCAGCAGCGCCACTACAGGGACAGATACGCAGTATTTT.

Worth noting for this clone: Given a much more abundant clone one base away, this may be a read error. V and J are TRBV3-1 and TRBJ2-1; D gene ambiguous. Per the germline V gene, CDR1 is LGHDT and CDR2 is YNNKEL (reference sequence). The CDR3 extends over 13 amino acids. CDR3 amino acids: CASGHLGWNEQSF. In DNA, the CDR3 is TGTGCCAGCGGTCACTTAGGTTGGAATGAGCAGTCCTTC.